The sample holds many counts of the clone carrying this TCR beta chain. Its antigen is not known. Sorting recovered naive CD8 T cells on a CD8+CD4-CCR7+CD45RA+ profile. Generation of bulk TCR libraries relied on previously described methods and listed TCR primers. TCRdb called the PCR reads again in MiXCR, with one record for every CDR3 protein. The top ten clones hold about 0.81% of a sample with roughly 630,000 distinct CDR3 sequences, about 25% of them seen once. This sample was taken from a study of molecular identifiers for immune sequencing clone quantification. This CDR3 is built from 14 residues. Trimming pared 1 base from V and 0 bases from J, leaving 1 base between. Study-wide points: Highly expanded clone sizes could be underestimated through barcode sharing by identical TCR molecules. It was shown that clones above 20 RNA copies held over 99% of effector molecules, but under 1% in naive cells.

The sequence derives from a human donor in good health. Some libraries in this study had Jurkat cell RNA spiked in. The sequenced sample was naive CD8+ T cells from blood, with Jurkat cell RNA spiked in. Sample subset: FACS-sorted CD8+CD4-CCR7+CD45RA+ naive T cells. The chain couples TRBV12-3 or TRBV12-4 to TRBJ2-6; D gene ambiguous. The CDR3 protein is CASSLDSGANVLTF. In nucleotides, the CDR3 is TGTGCCAGCAGTTTAGACTCTGGGGCCAACGTCCTGACTTTC.